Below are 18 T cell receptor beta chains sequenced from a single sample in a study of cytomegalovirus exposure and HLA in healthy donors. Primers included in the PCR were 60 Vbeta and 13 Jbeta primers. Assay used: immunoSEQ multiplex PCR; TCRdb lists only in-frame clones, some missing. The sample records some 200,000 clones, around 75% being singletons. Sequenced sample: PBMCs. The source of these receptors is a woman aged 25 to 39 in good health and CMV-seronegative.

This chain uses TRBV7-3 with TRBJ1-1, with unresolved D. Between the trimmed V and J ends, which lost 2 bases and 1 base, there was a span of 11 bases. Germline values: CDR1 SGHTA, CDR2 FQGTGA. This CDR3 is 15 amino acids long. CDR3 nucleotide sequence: TGTGCCAGCAGCTTACTCCCCCTTAAGAACACTGAAGCTTTCTTT. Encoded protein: CASSLLPLKNTEAFF.

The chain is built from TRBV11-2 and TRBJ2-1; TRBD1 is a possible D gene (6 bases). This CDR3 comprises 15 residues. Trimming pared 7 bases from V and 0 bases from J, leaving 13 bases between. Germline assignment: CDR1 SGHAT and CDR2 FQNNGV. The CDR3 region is CASTRTGSSYNEQFF. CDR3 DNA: TGTGCCAGCACAAGAACAGGGAGCTCCTACAATGAGCAGTTCTTC.

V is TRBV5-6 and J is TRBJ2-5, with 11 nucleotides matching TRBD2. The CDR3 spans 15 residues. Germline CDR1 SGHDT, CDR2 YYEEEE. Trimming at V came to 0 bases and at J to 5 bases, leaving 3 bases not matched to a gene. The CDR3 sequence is CASSLVAGGRETQYF. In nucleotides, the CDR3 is TGTGCCAGCAGCTTGGTAGCGGGGGGGCGGGAGACCCAGTACTTC.

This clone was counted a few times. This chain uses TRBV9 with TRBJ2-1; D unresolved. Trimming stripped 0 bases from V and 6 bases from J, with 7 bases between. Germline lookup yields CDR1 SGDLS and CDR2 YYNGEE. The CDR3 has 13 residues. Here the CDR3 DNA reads TGTGCCAGCAGCGTAGGATCCGGCAATGAGCAGTTCTTC. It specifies CASSVGSGNEQFF.

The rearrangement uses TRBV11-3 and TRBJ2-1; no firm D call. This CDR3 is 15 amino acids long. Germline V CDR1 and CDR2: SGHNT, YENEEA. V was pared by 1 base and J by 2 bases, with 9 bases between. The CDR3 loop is CASSLGSAAYNEQFF. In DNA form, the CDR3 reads TGTGCCAGCAGCTTAGGGTCGGCGGCCTACAATGAGCAGTTCTTC.

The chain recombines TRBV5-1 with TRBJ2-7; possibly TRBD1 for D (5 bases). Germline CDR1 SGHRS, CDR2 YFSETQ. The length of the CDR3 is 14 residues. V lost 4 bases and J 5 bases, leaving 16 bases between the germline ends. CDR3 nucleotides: TGCGCCAGCAGCCCCATCCCCAGGGTAAACGAGCAGTACTTC. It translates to CASSPIPRVNEQYF.

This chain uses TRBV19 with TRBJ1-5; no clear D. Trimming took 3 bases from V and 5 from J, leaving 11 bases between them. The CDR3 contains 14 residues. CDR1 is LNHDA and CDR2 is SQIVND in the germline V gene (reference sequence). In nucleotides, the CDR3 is TGTGCCAGTAGTATGGATAGGGAGTATCAGCCCCAGCATTTT. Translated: CASSMDREYQPQHF. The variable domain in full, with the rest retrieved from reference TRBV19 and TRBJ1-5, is DGGITQSPKYLFRKEGQNVTLSCEQNLNHDAMYWYRQDPGQGLRLIYYSQIVNDFQKGDIAEGYSVSREKKESFPLTVTSAQKNPTAFYLCASSMDREYQPQHFGDGTRLSIL.

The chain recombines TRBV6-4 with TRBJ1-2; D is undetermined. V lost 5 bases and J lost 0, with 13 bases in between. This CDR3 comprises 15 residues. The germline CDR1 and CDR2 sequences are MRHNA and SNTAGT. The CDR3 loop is CASSPSHQPNYGYTF. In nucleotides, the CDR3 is TGTGCCAGCAGTCCGTCACACCAACCTAACTATGGCTACACCTTC.

CDR3 sequence: CSAGGQPQHF. CDR3 nucleotides: TGCAGTGCGGGGGGTCAGCCCCAGCATTTT. This rearrangement joins TRBV20-1 to TRBJ1-5, with a possible D match to TRBD1 (5 bases). Germline CDR1 is DFQATT and CDR2 is SNEGSKA (reference sequence). Trimming cost V 6 bases and J 6 bases, with 6 bases left between them. The CDR3 loop spans 10 amino acids.

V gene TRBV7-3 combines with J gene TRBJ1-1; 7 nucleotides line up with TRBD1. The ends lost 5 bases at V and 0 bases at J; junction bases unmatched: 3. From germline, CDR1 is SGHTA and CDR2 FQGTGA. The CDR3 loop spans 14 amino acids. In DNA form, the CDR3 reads TGTGCCAGCAGCCTAGGACAGGTGAACACTGAAGCTTTCTTT. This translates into CASSLGQVNTEAFF.

The CDR3 nucleotides read TGTGCCAGACACCGGGAGCTACAGAAGGATGGCTACACCTTC. Residues: CARHRELQKDGYTF. The chain links TRBV9 to TRBJ1-2; D ambiguous. The V gene's germline CDR1 is SGDLS and CDR2 YYNGEE. The CDR3 has 14 residues. Trimming pared 8 bases from V and 6 bases from J, leaving 20 bases between.

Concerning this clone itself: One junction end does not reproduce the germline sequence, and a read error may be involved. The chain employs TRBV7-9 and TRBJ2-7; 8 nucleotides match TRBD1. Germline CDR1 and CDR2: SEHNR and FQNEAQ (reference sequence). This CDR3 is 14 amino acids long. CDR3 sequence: CSSSPRTGLHEQYF. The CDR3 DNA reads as TGTTCCAGCAGCCCCCGGACAGGGCTACACGAGCAGTACTTC.

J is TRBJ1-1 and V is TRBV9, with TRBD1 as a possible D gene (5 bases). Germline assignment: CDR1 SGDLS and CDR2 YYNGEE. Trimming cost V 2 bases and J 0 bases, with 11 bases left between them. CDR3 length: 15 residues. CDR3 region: CASSVTGVLNTEAFF. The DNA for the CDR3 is TGTGCCAGCAGCGTCACGGGGGTCTTGAACACTGAAGCTTTCTTT.

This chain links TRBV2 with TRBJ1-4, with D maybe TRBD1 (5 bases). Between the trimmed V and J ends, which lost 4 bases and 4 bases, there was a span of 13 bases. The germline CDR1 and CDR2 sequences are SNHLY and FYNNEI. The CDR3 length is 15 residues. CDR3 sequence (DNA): TGTGCCAGCAGTGCCCGGGGGGGATATAATGAAAAACTGTTTTTT. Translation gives CASSARGGYNEKLFF.

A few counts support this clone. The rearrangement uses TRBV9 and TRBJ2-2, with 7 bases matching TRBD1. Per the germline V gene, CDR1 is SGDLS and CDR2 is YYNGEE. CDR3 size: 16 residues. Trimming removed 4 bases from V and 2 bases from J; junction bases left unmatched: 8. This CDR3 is CASSPRTGRNTGELFF. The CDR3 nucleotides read TGTGCCAGCAGCCCCCGGACAGGCCGTAACACCGGGGAGCTGTTTTTT.

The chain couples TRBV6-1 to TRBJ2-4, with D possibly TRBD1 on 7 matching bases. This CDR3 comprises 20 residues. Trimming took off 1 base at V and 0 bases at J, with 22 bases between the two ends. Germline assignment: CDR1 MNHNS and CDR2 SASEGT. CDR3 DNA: TGTGCCAGCAGTGAAGGATTGCGGGACAGACCAACTCTAGCCAAAAACATTCAGTACTTC. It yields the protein CASSEGLRDRPTLAKNIQYF.

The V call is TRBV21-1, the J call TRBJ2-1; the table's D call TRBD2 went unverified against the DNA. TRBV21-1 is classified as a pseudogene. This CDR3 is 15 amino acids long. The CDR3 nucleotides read TGTGCCAGCAGCTTGGCGGCTAGCGGGCACCTATGGCAGTTCTTC. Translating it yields CASSLAASGHLWQFF.

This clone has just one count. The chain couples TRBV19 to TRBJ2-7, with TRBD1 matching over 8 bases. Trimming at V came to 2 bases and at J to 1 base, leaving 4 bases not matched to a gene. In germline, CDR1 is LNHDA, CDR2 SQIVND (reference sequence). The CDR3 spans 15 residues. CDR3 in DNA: TGTGCCAGTAGTATACAGGGGGCCCTTTCCTACGAGCAGTACTTC. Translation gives CASSIQGALSYEQYF.